Below, 4 T cell receptor beta chains from the same sample are listed, as sequenced in a study of blood T cell repertoires in COVID-19. Using immunoSEQ multiplex PCR, the repertoire was profiled, and TCRdb retains in-frame clones only, with some absent. The top ten hold over 7.5% of the sample, which has roughly 250,000 clones, approximately 83% seen once. Sequenced sample: peripheral blood. The origin of the receptors is a woman older than 75 with acute or convalescent COVID-19.

The rearrangement joins TRBV4-2 to TRBJ2-2; 13 bases match TRBD2. Trimming took 1 base from V and 1 from J; bases not matched to a gene: 21. The CDR3 is made up of 24 amino acids. CDR1 is LGHNA and CDR2 is YNFKEQ in the germline V gene. CDR3 bases: TGTGCCAGCAGCCAAGGGGTGATACTAGCGGGGGGGCCAGAGGAACGGGAGAACACCGGGGAGCTGTTTTTT. Amino acids: CASSQGVILAGGPEERENTGELFF.

The rearrangement joins TRBV18 to TRBJ2-7, with TRBD1 matching over 7 bases. Losses at the gene ends were 3 bases for V and 2 bases for J; bases not matched to a gene: 7. CDR1 and CDR2 (germline): KGHSH, LQKENI. The CDR3 has 15 amino acids. In DNA form, the CDR3 reads TGTGCCAGCTCACCCCTCGTGGGGACAGCCTACGAGCAGTACTTC. Translated: CASSPLVGTAYEQYF.

The genes are TRBV2 and TRBJ2-1; weak D call: TRBD2 (6 bases). The CDR3 loop spans 16 amino acids. Trimming took off 6 bases at V and 5 bases at J, with 20 bases between the two ends. The germline V gene has CDR1 SNHLY and CDR2 FYNNEI. CDR3 protein: CASRPAGLAPNNEQFF. CDR3 DNA sequence: TGTGCCAGCAGGCCCGCGGGACTTGCACCCAACAATGAGCAGTTCTTC.

For this clone: A junction boundary mismatches the germline segment, possibly from a read error. The rearrangement joins TRBV7-7 to TRBJ2-2; possible D gene TRBD2, 5 bases. The CDR3 length is 16 residues. Germline V CDR1 and CDR2: SSHAT, FNYEAQ (reference sequence). This CDR3 is CASSPTGEMGTGELFF. As DNA, the CDR3 is TGTGCTAGCAGCCCCACCGGGGAAATGGGCACCGGGGAGCTGTTTTTT.